The 22 T cell receptor beta chains below come from one sample, sequenced in a study of human versus mouse CDR3 diversity and MHC coevolution. Generated by immunoSEQ multiplex PCR, the TCRdb table keeps only in-frame clones and is missing some. The table has about 81,000 clones, 93% seen once; the top ten hold 1.3% to 1.5%. Material: naive CD4+ T cells from blood. Subset here: CD45RO-negative CD62L-positive naive CD4 T cells. The receptors originated from a person between 25 and 75 years old in good health.

V and J are TRBV2 and TRBJ2-5; the match to TRBD2 covers 8 bases. Judging by the DNA end, TRBJ2-7 fits better; the J call may be wrong. The germline V gene has CDR1 SNHLY and CDR2 FYNNEI. The CDR3 is 16 amino acids. CDR3: CASSEAGGVDPYEQYF. The CDR3 DNA is TGTGCCAGCAGTGAAGCCGGGGGGGTGGATCCCTACGAGCAGTACTTC.

In this sample, this clone turned up once. This chain links TRBV6-5 with TRBJ1-2; maybe TRBD1 (5 bases). The CDR3 consists of 13 residues. Trimming pared 5 bases from V and 7 bases from J, leaving 14 bases between. The V gene's germline CDR1 is MNHEY and CDR2 SVGAGI. CDR3 DNA: TGTGCCAGCAGTCCCCCAGGGCCTACTGGCTACACCTTC. Its protein is CASSPPGPTGYTF.

A few counts support this clone. The rearrangement links TRBV19 to TRBJ2-2; possible D gene TRBD1, 5 bases. Germline assignment: CDR1 LNHDA and CDR2 SQIVND (reference sequence). The CDR3 contains 12 residues. The V end was cut by 11 bases, the J end by 5 bases, with 12 bases between. The CDR3 DNA reads as TGTGCCGCTCGGCAGGGAACCGGGGAGCTGTTTTTT. Translated, it gives CAARQGTGELFF.

The chain employs TRBV29-1 and TRBJ1-1; a possible D gene is TRBD1 (5 bases). CDR1 is SQVTM, CDR2 ANQGSEA, per germline. The CDR3 extends over 14 amino acids. V lost 5 bases and J 0 bases, leaving 13 bases between the germline ends. The CDR3 sequence: CSVQIGALNTEAFF. The CDR3 region has the DNA TGCAGCGTTCAAATTGGGGCCTTGAACACTGAAGCTTTCTTT. Based on the CDR3 plus reference TRBV29-1 and TRBJ1-1, the full variable domain is SAVISQKPSRDICQRGTSLTIQCQVDSQVTMMFWYRQQPGQSLTLIATANQGSEATYESGFVIDKFPISRPNLTFSTLTVSNMSPEDSSIYLCSVQIGALNTEAFFGQGTRLTVV.

The chain is built from TRBV27 and TRBJ1-1; D remains unclear. The CDR3 length is 12 residues. Germline V gene data show CDR1 as MNHEY and CDR2 as SMNVEV (reference sequence). Trimming cost V 7 bases and J 2 bases, with 8 bases left between them. In DNA, the CDR3 is TGTGCCAGCATGCGAACCAACACTGAAGCTTTCTTT. Translation gives CASMRTNTEAFF.

The gene calls are TRBV11-1 and TRBJ2-5, with 11 bases that match TRBD2. V trimming: 3 bases; J trimming: 7 bases; junction bases outside the gene matches: 19. Looked up from germline, CDR1 is SGHAT and CDR2 is FQDESV (reference sequence). The CDR3 spans 19 residues. CDR3 amino acids: CASSFSNRLAGPSVATQYF. For the CDR3, the DNA is TGTGCCAGCAGCTTTTCAAACCGACTAGCGGGGCCCTCGGTGGCGACCCAGTACTTC.

This chain connects TRBV4-1 to TRBJ2-7; 8 bases map to TRBD1. Germline trimming cut 0 bases from V and 5 bases from J; bases unmatched to any gene: 12. Germline V gene sequence: CDR1 MGHRA, CDR2 YSYEKL. The CDR3 length is 17 residues. CDR3 nucleotide sequence: TGCGCCAGCAGCCAAGATCCTCGGACAGGGTCGACGAACGAGCAGTACTTC. This sequence encodes CASSQDPRTGSTNEQYF.

This rearrangement joins TRBV28 to TRBJ1-1, with 10 positions matching TRBD1. Trimming at V came to 11 bases and at J to 2 bases, leaving 11 bases not matched to a gene. CDR1 and CDR2 from the germline V gene are MDHEN and SYDVKM. The CDR3 runs to 15 residues. For the CDR3, the DNA is TGTGCCGCACAACCGACAGGGGGCGCAAACACTGAAGCTTTCTTT. This gives the protein CAAQPTGGANTEAFF. The whole variable domain, filled in from reference TRBV28 and TRBJ1-1, reads DVKVTQSSRYLVKRTGEKVFLECVQDMDHENMFWYRQDPGLGLRLIYFSYDVKMKEKGDIPEGYSVSREKKERFSLILESASTNQTSMYLCAAQPTGGANTEAFFGQGTRLTVV.

V and J are TRBV7-8 and TRBJ2-1; 10 bases are a match to TRBD1. The CDR3 runs 14 residues. The V and J ends lost 5 bases and 6 bases, in that order; junction bases with no gene match: 4. The germline V gene has CDR1 SGHVS and CDR2 FQNEAQ. The CDR3 region is CASSNRDRGNEQFF. Written as DNA, the CDR3 is TGTGCCAGCAGCAACCGGGACAGGGGCAATGAGCAGTTCTTC.

V usage is TRBV5-1 and J usage is TRBJ1-2; 8 nucleotides align to TRBD1. Germline V lookup: CDR1 SGHRS, CDR2 YFSETQ. J gave up 8 bases and V 0 bases, and 9 bases lay outside the gene matches. The CDR3 contains 15 residues. CDR3 residues: CASSLARGQVDGYTF. The CDR3 nucleotides are TGCGCCAGCAGCTTGGCTCGGGGACAGGTTGACGGCTACACCTTC.

Only one count was recorded for this clone. The chain links TRBV9 to TRBJ1-3; the D gene is possibly TRBD1 (5 bases). This CDR3 has 19 amino acids. The germline CDR1 and CDR2 sequences are SGDLS and YYNGEE. The V gene lost 0 bases and the J gene lost 0 bases, with 19 bases spanning the gap. The CDR3 protein is CASSVGAGQGSSSGNTIYF. Here the CDR3 DNA reads TGTGCCAGCAGCGTAGGAGCAGGGCAGGGATCAAGCTCTGGAAACACCATATATTTT.

This chain links TRBV28 with TRBJ2-1; D perhaps matches TRBD1 (6 bases). Trimming took off 5 bases at V and 5 bases at J, with 16 bases between the two ends. The CDR3 runs to 15 residues. Germline values: CDR1 MDHEN, CDR2 SYDVKM. The CDR3 DNA reads as TGTGCCAGCAGTCTTCCGGGACAAGCAAACAATGAGCAGTTCTTC. Translation gives CASSLPGQANNEQFF.

The chain joins TRBV10-3 to TRBJ2-3; TRBD2 is a possible D gene (6 bases). V lost 1 base and J lost 11, with 7 bases in between. The CDR3 is 11 amino acids. From germline, CDR1 is ENHRY and CDR2 SYGVKD. CDR3 protein: CAISEWEEQYF. For the CDR3, the DNA is TGTGCCATCAGTGAGTGGGAGGAGCAGTATTTT.

The chain links TRBV21-1 to TRBJ2-3; TRBD2, the table's D call, was not compared with the DNA. TRBV21-1 is recorded as a pseudogene. This CDR3 region has 16 residues. This chain's CDR3 is CASSKTWRGSTDTQYF. As DNA, the CDR3 is TGTGCCAGCAGCAAGACGTGGAGGGGTAGCACAGATACGCAGTATTTT.

The genes are TRBV2 and TRBJ2-6, with TRBD1 identical over 7 bases. This CDR3 contains 17 residues. CDR1 is SNHLY and CDR2 is FYNNEI in the germline V gene. The V segment lost 6 bases and the J segment 0 bases; nucleotides outside the gene matches: 8. DNA for the CDR3: TGTGCCAGCAGGCGACAGGGCCCAGCCTCTGGGGCCAACGTCCTGACTTTC. It encodes CASRRQGPASGANVLTF.

Of note for this clone: Other DNA sequences in this sample translate to the same CDR3. This sequence joins TRBV30 and TRBJ1-5, with 8 nucleotides matching TRBD1. Trimming at V came to 1 base and at J to 7 bases, leaving 3 bases not matched to a gene. The CDR3 covers 13 residues. Germline assignment: CDR1 GTSNPN and CDR2 SVGIG (reference sequence). The CDR3 loop reads CAWSGQGNQPQHF. The DNA for the CDR3 is TGTGCCTGGAGTGGACAGGGGAACCAGCCCCAGCATTTT.

The chain links TRBV5-1 to TRBJ2-5, with D possibly TRBD1 on 6 matching bases. The CDR3 loop spans 14 amino acids. Trimming stripped 4 bases from V and 1 base from J, with 11 bases between. Germline CDR1 reads SGHRS; CDR2 reads YFSETQ. In DNA, the CDR3 is TGCGCCAGCAGCGGAGACAGGAGCCAAGAGACCCAGTACTTC. It translates to CASSGDRSQETQYF. Based on the CDR3 plus reference TRBV5-1 and TRBJ2-5, the full variable domain is KAGVTQTPRYLIKTRGQQVTLSCSPISGHRSVSWYQQTPGQGLQFLFEYFSETQRNKGNFPGRFSGRQFSNSRSEMNVSTLELGDSALYLCASSGDRSQETQYFGPGTRLLVL.

V usage is TRBV19 and J usage is TRBJ1-2; 9 positions match TRBD1. After removal of 7 bases from V and 5 bases from J, the junction contained 23 bases not matched to a gene. Germline V gene sequence: CDR1 LNHDA, CDR2 SQIVND (reference sequence). This CDR3 region has 19 residues. The CDR3 DNA is TGTGCCAGTATCGGGACAGGGATTGGAACTTCCCCCCTTTGGTATGGCTACACCTTC. Encoded protein: CASIGTGIGTSPLWYGYTF.

This chain uses TRBV19 with TRBJ1-2; weak D call: TRBD1 (5 bases). In germline, CDR1 is LNHDA, CDR2 SQIVND (reference sequence). The CDR3 contains 15 residues. Trimming cost V 2 bases and J 0 bases, with 10 bases left between them. The CDR3, as DNA: TGTGCCAGTAGTATATGGGGGGTGACTAACTATGGCTACACCTTC. Translated: CASSIWGVTNYGYTF.

This clone was recorded only once. V and J are TRBV5-1 and TRBJ1-2; the D is unclear. Germline V CDR1 and CDR2: SGHRS, YFSETQ. This CDR3 comprises 12 residues. The V gene lost 2 bases and the J gene lost 6 bases, with 8 bases spanning the gap. The CDR3 is CASSLETNGYTF. The CDR3 DNA reads TGCGCCAGCAGCTTAGAGACAAATGGCTACACCTTC.

Only one count was recorded for this clone. The rearrangement links TRBV19 to TRBJ1-1; D is possibly TRBD1 (6 bases). The length of the CDR3 is 14 residues. V lost 6 bases to trimming and J lost 4 bases, with 15 bases between them. Germline-derived CDR1 and CDR2 are LNHDA and SQIVND (reference sequence). The CDR3 here is CASSPLQGVTEAFF. CDR3 bases: TGTGCCAGTAGCCCATTACAGGGAGTCACTGAAGCTTTCTTT.

V and J are TRBV10-2 and TRBJ2-3; no clear D gene. The CDR3 has 14 residues. CDR1 is WSHSY and CDR2 is SAAADI in the germline V gene. V was clipped by 7 bases and J by 0 bases, with 11 bases between them. Written as DNA, the CDR3 is TGCGCCAGCACAACTACCTCTAGCACAGATACGCAGTATTTT. Protein product: CASTTTSSTDTQYF.